These 30 T cell receptor beta chains were sequenced from one sample in a study of cytomegalovirus exposure and HLA in healthy donors. With 60 Vbeta and 13 Jbeta primers, the PCR was carried out. This table comes from immunoSEQ multiplex PCR, and its TCRdb copy is limited to in-frame clones, with some not included. The table includes 150,000 to 200,000 clones, around 78% detected once. Sequenced sample: PBMCs. The receptors here all came from a middle-aged man in good health and CMV-seronegative.

This clone has just a few counts. J is TRBJ1-5 and V is TRBV10-3; D possibly corresponds to TRBD1 (5 bases). This CDR3 contains 14 residues. Per the germline V gene, CDR1 is ENHRY and CDR2 is SYGVKD. V was pared by 10 bases and J by 1 base, with 14 bases between. The CDR3 DNA follows: TGTGCCAGCACGGCGGGACTCAGCAATCAGCCCCAGCATTTT. It codes for CASTAGLSNQPQHF.

This clone was detected once. The chain links TRBV7-3 to TRBJ2-2, with unresolved D. The V end was cut by 6 bases, the J end by 8 bases, with 13 bases between. CDR3 size: 13 residues. Germline CDR1 is SGHTA and CDR2 is FQGTGA. CDR3 amino acids: CASSIQPGGELFF. DNA for the CDR3: TGTGCCAGCAGTATACAACCCGGGGGGGAGCTGTTTTTT.

The V call is TRBV7-3, the J call TRBJ1-2, with TRBD1 matching 7 bases. Germline assignment: CDR1 SGHTA and CDR2 FQGTGA. V dropped 3 bases and J dropped 4; count of bases not matched to a gene: 5. The CDR3 covers 14 residues. CDR3 amino acids: CASSLDRNVYGYTF. The CDR3 region has the DNA TGTGCCAGCAGCTTGGACAGGAATGTCTATGGCTACACCTTC. Full variable domain (rest looked up from reference TRBV7-3 and TRBJ1-2): GAGVSQTPSNKVTEKGKYVELRCDPISGHTALYWYRQSLGQGPEFLIYFQGTGAADDSGLPNDRFFAVRPEGSVSTLKIQRTERGDSAVYLCASSLDRNVYGYTFGSGTRLTVV.

The gene calls are TRBV6-5 and TRBJ1-4, with D possibly matching TRBD1 (5 bases). Trimming shortened V by 7 bases and J by 6 bases, and 15 bases separated the two germline ends. Germline CDR1 MNHEY, CDR2 SVGAGI. This CDR3 comprises 14 residues. This CDR3 reads CASKPGGGHEKLFF. The DNA of the CDR3 is TGTGCCAGCAAGCCGGGGGGAGGTCATGAAAAACTGTTTTTT.

There are a few counts of this clone. J is TRBJ1-2 and V is TRBV2, with D uncertain. This CDR3 comprises 11 residues. Between the trimmed V and J ends, which lost 7 bases and 4 bases, there was a span of 7 bases. Germline CDR1 SNHLY, CDR2 FYNNEI. Here the CDR3 DNA reads TGTGCCAGCACCGAGTCCTATGGCTACACCTTC. Its protein product is CASTESYGYTF.

The chain has TRBV6-5 and TRBJ2-5; 12 bases are a match to TRBD2. The CDR3 sequence is 15 residues long. Looked up from germline, CDR1 is MNHEY and CDR2 is SVGAGI. V shed 5 bases, J shed 2 bases, and the junction held 3 bases outside the gene matches. CDR3 coding DNA: TGTGCCAGCAGTCGGCTAGCGGGAGGGCAAGAGACCCAGTACTTC. Amino acids: CASSRLAGGQETQYF.

This clone has only a few counts. The chain has TRBV12-5 and TRBJ1-2; possible D gene TRBD1, 5 bases. CDR3 length: 15 residues. The V and J ends lost 4 bases and 7 bases respectively, with 19 bases between them. The germline V gene has CDR1 LGHNT and CDR2 FRNRAP. CDR3 residues: CASGSNTGRVGGYTF. CDR3 DNA: TGTGCTAGTGGTTCCAACACGGGCAGGGTGGGTGGCTACACCTTC.

This rearrangement joins TRBV5-4 to TRBJ2-2; D possibly corresponds to TRBD2 (6 bases). Trimming cost V 4 bases and J 6 bases, with 13 bases left between them. The germline V gene has CDR1 SGHNT and CDR2 YYREEE (reference sequence). The CDR3 is 14 amino acids. CDR3 nucleotides: TGTGCCAGCAGCGGCAAGGAGGGCGCCGGGGAGCTGTTTTTT. Protein: CASSGKEGAGELFF.

The DNA of the CDR3 is TGTGCCAGTAGTCCTAGAGGGACAGGGGATGAGCAGTACTTC. Translated: CASSPRGTGDEQYF. V usage is TRBV19 and J usage is TRBJ2-7; 10 bases are a match to TRBD1. The CDR3 extends over 14 amino acids. Germline V gives CDR1 LNHDA, CDR2 SQIVND (reference sequence). Trimming cost V 5 bases and J 7 bases; bases outside gene matches: 8.

This clone was detected only a few times. The chain employs TRBV29-1 and TRBJ2-5; 8 bases line up with TRBD2. V lost 8 bases, J lost 3 bases, and 8 bases stayed unmatched. There are 13 residues in the CDR3. Germline values: CDR1 SQVTM, CDR2 ANQGSEA. The CDR3 nucleotides are TGCAGCTCACCGGGACTAGGGGAAGAGACCCAGTACTTC. Encoded protein: CSSPGLGEETQYF. The variable domain in full, with the rest retrieved from reference TRBV29-1 and TRBJ2-5, is SAVISQKPSRDICQRGTSLTIQCQVDSQVTMMFWYRQQPGQSLTLIATANQGSEATYESGFVIDKFPISRPNLTFSTLTVSNMSPEDSSIYLCSSPGLGEETQYFGPGTRLLVL.

The V gene is TRBV4-1, the J gene TRBJ2-5; 9 nucleotides agree with TRBD2. With 0 bases clipped from V and 5 bases from J, the junction kept 4 bases outside the gene matches. CDR3 size: 15 residues. Germline V gene data show CDR1 as MGHRA and CDR2 as YSYEKL. CDR3 in DNA: TGCGCCAGCAGCCAAGAACCCGGACTAGCGGAGACCCAGTACTTC. Amino acid sequence: CASSQEPGLAETQYF.

V is TRBV2 and J is TRBJ2-3; the match to TRBD2 covers 7 bases. CDR1 SNHLY and CDR2 FYNNEI come from the germline V gene. This CDR3 contains 13 residues. Written as DNA, the CDR3 is TGTGCTTCTTCGGGGGGAAATGAGGATACGCAGTATTTT. Translation: CASSGGNEDTQYF. Combining the CDR3 with reference TRBV2 and TRBJ2-3 gives the whole variable domain EPEVTQTPSHQVTQMGQEVILRCVPISNHLYFYWYRQILGQKVEFLVSFYNNEISEKSEIFDDQFSVERPDGSNFTLKIRSTKLEDSAMYFCASSGGNEDTQYFGPGTRLTVL.

This clone has a single count. The chain recombines TRBV30 with TRBJ2-7, with 8 bases identical to TRBD1. Germline lookup yields CDR1 GTSNPN and CDR2 SVGIG (reference sequence). This CDR3 contains 12 residues. The V and J ends lost 4 bases and 6 bases, in that order; junction bases with no gene match: 5. The CDR3 DNA follows: TGTGCCTGGAACAGGGGGTCCATCGAGCAGTACTTC. It yields the protein CAWNRGSIEQYF.

This chain uses TRBV6-1 with TRBJ2-3; the D gene is possibly TRBD1 (6 bases). Germline loops: CDR1 MNHNS, CDR2 SASEGT. This CDR3 has 13 amino acids. V was trimmed by 6 bases and J by 7 bases, leaving 14 bases between them. CDR3 sequence reads: CASRAAGVNTQYF. The CDR3 DNA follows: TGTGCCAGCAGGGCGGCAGGGGTAAATACGCAGTATTTT.

The V call is TRBV27, the J call TRBJ2-2; perhaps TRBD2 as D (5 bases). CDR3 length: 17 amino acids. Trimming cost V 0 bases and J 5 bases, with 16 bases left between them. Germline V gene lookup returns CDR1 MNHEY and CDR2 SMNVEV (reference sequence). The chain's CDR3 is CASSLSRWETGTGELFF. The CDR3 coding sequence is TGTGCCAGCAGTTTATCACGTTGGGAGACTGGGACCGGGGAGCTGTTTTTT.

This clone has just a few counts. This chain's CDR3 is CASSWTATTDTQYF. The CDR3 nucleotides are TGTGCCAGCAGTTGGACAGCCACCACAGATACGCAGTATTTT. This rearrangement joins TRBV27 to TRBJ2-3; TRBD1 might be the D (6 bases). V lost 4 bases to trimming and J lost 2 bases, with 10 bases between them. This CDR3 is 14 amino acids long. The germline CDR1 and CDR2 sequences are MNHEY and SMNVEV (reference sequence).

J is TRBJ2-1 and V is TRBV4-2; possibly TRBD2 for D (5 bases). V lost 4 bases and J lost 2, with 15 bases in between. Germline values: CDR1 LGHNA, CDR2 YNFKEQ. The length of the CDR3 is 16 residues. For the CDR3, the DNA is TGTGCCAGCAGCCTCACCCCTGAGCGGACCTACAATGAGCAGTTCTTC. It encodes CASSLTPERTYNEQFF.

This sequence joins TRBV19 and TRBJ2-7, with a possible D match to TRBD2 (6 bases). Trimming pared 6 bases from V and 1 base from J, leaving 16 bases between. CDR3 length: 15 amino acids. From germline, CDR1 is LNHDA and CDR2 SQIVND (reference sequence). Here the CDR3 reads CASSTPGLPSYEQYF. The CDR3 DNA sequence: TGTGCCAGTAGCACCCCGGGACTCCCGTCCTACGAGCAGTACTTC.

J is TRBJ2-1 and V is TRBV10-1; TRBD2 matches at 10 bases. V was pared by 3 bases and J by 8 bases, with 10 bases of the junction left unmatched. The CDR3 length is 16 residues. The germline CDR1 and CDR2 sequences are WNHNN and SYGVQD (reference sequence). CDR3 in amino acids: CASSEGALAGEDEQFF. The DNA for the CDR3 is TGCGCCAGCAGTGAAGGGGCGCTAGCGGGAGAGGATGAGCAGTTCTTC.

This chain joins TRBV18 and TRBJ1-2; D call uncertain. CDR1 KGHSH and CDR2 LQKENI come from the germline V gene. Trimming took 1 base from V and 2 from J, leaving 11 bases between them. CDR3 length: 15 amino acids. This CDR3 reads CASSPRSEGNYGYTF. The CDR3 DNA sequence: TGTGCCAGCTCACCACGATCGGAGGGAAACTATGGCTACACCTTC.

This chain connects TRBV4-2 to TRBJ2-7, with TRBD1 identical over 8 bases. The trim removed 1 base at V and 3 bases at J, leaving 5 bases unmatched. Germline assignment: CDR1 LGHNA and CDR2 YNFKEQ. The length of the CDR3 is 15 residues. DNA for the CDR3: TGTGCCAGCAGCCAAGGGAGAGGACAGGGCTACGAGCAGTACTTC. It yields the protein CASSQGRGQGYEQYF.

This rearrangement joins TRBV11-2 to TRBJ2-5; possible D gene TRBD2, 7 bases. With 5 bases removed from V and 2 bases from J, the gap between germline ends came to 15 bases. The CDR3 loop spans 15 amino acids. From germline, CDR1 is SGHAT and CDR2 FQNNGV. For the CDR3, the DNA is TGTGCCAGCAGCCAGACCCGGGGGGCTCAAGAGACCCAGTACTTC. As protein: CASSQTRGAQETQYF.

This chain connects TRBV6-6 to TRBJ2-2; a weak D match, TRBD1 (6 bases). V was trimmed by 6 bases and J by 3 bases, leaving 14 bases between them. The CDR3 has 15 amino acids. CDR1 is MNHNY, CDR2 SVGAGI, per germline (reference sequence). The CDR3 DNA reads as TGTGCCAGCAGGGGGGCGGCAGGGCACACCGGGGAGCTGTTTTTT. Translation: CASRGAAGHTGELFF.

CDR3 coding DNA: TGTGCCAGCAGCGTAGGAGGCGAGTACTACAATGAGCAGTTCTTC. Protein sequence: CASSVGGEYYNEQFF. The V call is TRBV9, the J call TRBJ2-1; D is unclear. CDR3 size: 15 residues. V was trimmed by 0 bases and J by 3 bases, leaving 10 bases between them. CDR1 and CDR2 (germline): SGDLS, YYNGEE.

The rearrangement links TRBV28 to TRBJ1-5; tentative D call: TRBD1 (6 bases). V lost 10 bases and J lost 0, with 13 bases in between. CDR3 length equals 14 residues. CDR1 is MDHEN and CDR2 is SYDVKM in the germline V gene. The CDR3 is CATRGAYSNQPQHF. CDR3 coding DNA: TGTGCCACCAGGGGAGCATATAGCAATCAGCCCCAGCATTTT.

V gene TRBV2 combines with J gene TRBJ2-3, with D possibly matching TRBD2 (5 bases). The CDR3 length is 15 residues. Trimming removed 3 bases at V and 0 bases at J, with 10 bases between. Germline-derived CDR1 and CDR2 are SNHLY and FYNNEI. CDR3 residues: CASSEQRMSTDTQYF. CDR3 nucleotides: TGTGCCAGCAGTGAGCAGCGGATGAGCACAGATACGCAGTATTTT.

The chain recombines TRBV18 with TRBJ1-1, with TRBD1 matching over 11 bases. The V and J ends lost 3 bases and 2 bases, in that order; junction bases with no gene match: 5. Germline V gene lookup returns CDR1 KGHSH and CDR2 LQKENI. This CDR3 region has 16 residues. CDR3 residues: CASSPPGTGGNTEAFF. The CDR3 DNA reads TGTGCCAGCTCACCCCCCGGGACAGGGGGTAACACTGAAGCTTTCTTT.

A few counts support this clone. The rearrangement joins TRBV30 to TRBJ1-1; 8 bases fit TRBD1. The CDR3 is made up of 12 amino acids. Per the germline V gene, CDR1 is GTSNPN and CDR2 is SVGIG (reference sequence). V trimming: 8 bases; J trimming: 5 bases; junction bases outside the gene matches: 7. In nucleotides, the CDR3 is TGTGCCCGAGGACAGGGAGGAACTGAAGCTTTCTTT. It is translated as CARGQGGTEAFF.

This chain connects TRBV29-1 to TRBJ2-3, with TRBD2 matching 9 bases. The germline V gene encodes CDR1 SQVTM and CDR2 ANQGSEA. The CDR3 is 16 residues long. The ends lost 4 bases at V and 0 bases at J; junction bases unmatched: 8. The CDR3 is CSVVLAGRTSTDTQYF. Here the CDR3 DNA reads TGCAGCGTTGTACTAGCGGGCCGGACTAGCACAGATACGCAGTATTTT.

This chain joins TRBV7-2 and TRBJ2-1, with 8 bases matching TRBD2. With V trimmed by 5 bases and J by 8 bases, 11 bases remained unmatched. The CDR3 covers 15 residues. Per germline, CDR1 SGHTA and CDR2 FQGNSA. The CDR3 sequence is CASSPGRAQSHEQFF. The CDR3 nucleotides are TGTGCCAGCAGCCCCGGGAGGGCCCAAAGCCATGAGCAGTTCTTC.